This TCR beta chain was captured by sequencing in a study of blood T cell repertoires in COVID-19. Study-wide context: Spain, Italy and the United States supplied samples that represented acute and convalescent COVID-19. T cells, B-cell-depleted T cells, or PBMCs supplied cDNA or gDNA.

CDR1 is MDHEN, CDR2 SYDVKM, per germline. This CDR3 has 14 amino acids. The V end lost 3 bases, the J end lost 4 bases, and 12 bases lay between the germline ends. Methods used by the authors: For nucleated cells, counts were estimated from reference gene primer amplification. Profiled with immunoSEQ multiplex PCR; TCRdb holds only in-frame clones, not every one. The D gene and trimming were derived from the DNA, and the V and J assignments and clone size from that table. This sample has over 250,000 clones; 65% to 90% occur once, and the top ten carry around 5.5%. The TCR sequence derives from a man between 50 and 59 years old with active or convalescent COVID-19. The sequencing sample was made of peripheral blood. The chain combines TRBV28 with TRBJ1-2; a possible D gene is TRBD1 (6 bases). The CDR3 is CASSFFDRTYGYTF. The CDR3 nucleotides are TGTGCCAGCAGTTTTTTTGACAGGACCTATGGCTACACCTTC.